These 31 T cell receptor beta chains were sequenced from one sample in a study of cytomegalovirus exposure and HLA in healthy donors. A multiplex PCR was run with 60 Vbeta primers and 13 Jbeta primers. Measured with immunoSEQ multiplex PCR; TCRdb has only the in-frame clones, and not every one. Seen here are roughly 120,000 clones, 75% to 90% observed once, and the top ten hold approximately 8.8%. Sequencing was carried out using PBMCs. These receptors all come from a female donor in good health and CMV-seropositive.

The rearrangement uses TRBV6-6 and TRBJ2-3; D remains unclear. In germline, CDR1 is MNHNY, CDR2 SVGAGI (reference sequence). Trimming removed 4 bases from V and 7 bases from J, with 3 bases in between. The CDR3 covers 10 residues. DNA of the CDR3: TGTGCCAGCAGTTTAAATACGCAGTATTTT. Translating it yields CASSLNTQYF.

Of note for this clone: The same CDR3 arises from other DNA sequences in this sample as well. The V and J genes are TRBV30 and TRBJ1-1; perhaps TRBD1 as D (5 bases). The CDR3 is 11 amino acids. V lost 1 base, J lost 7 bases, and 7 bases lay in between. Germline CDR1 reads GTSNPN; CDR2 reads SVGIG (reference sequence). CDR3 in amino acids: CAWSGGGEAFF. The DNA of the CDR3 is TGTGCCTGGAGTGGGGGGGGTGAAGCTTTCTTT.

The count of this clone is one. The genes are TRBV10-1 and TRBJ1-5, with D unresolved. V lost 9 bases to trimming and J lost 4 bases, with 22 bases between them. This CDR3 is 16 amino acids long. Germline V gene lookup returns CDR1 WNHNN and CDR2 SYGVQD (reference sequence). In DNA, the CDR3 is TGCGCCAGGGCGGGCCAGATTTTCACCCCTAATCAGCCCCAGCATTTT. It codes for CARAGQIFTPNQPQHF.

The genes are TRBV5-4 and TRBJ2-7; a possible D gene is TRBD2 (5 bases). V was shortened by 0 bases and J by 0 bases, with 7 bases between the two germline ends. Germline lookup yields CDR1 SGHNT and CDR2 YYREEE (reference sequence). The CDR3 consists of 14 residues. The CDR3 loop reads CASSLGESSYEQYF. The CDR3 DNA reads as TGTGCCAGCAGCTTGGGGGAGAGCTCCTACGAGCAGTACTTC.

CDR3 DNA: TGTGCCAGCTCACGACAGGGGGAGGGCGGCTACACCTTC. This encodes CASSRQGEGGYTF. The chain recombines TRBV18 with TRBJ1-2; 9 nucleotides match TRBD1. Trimming took 4 bases from V and 8 from J; bases not matched to a gene: 5. CDR1 and CDR2 (germline): KGHSH, LQKENI. This CDR3 contains 13 residues.

The rearrangement joins TRBV7-9 to TRBJ1-5; 8 bases match TRBD1. Germline CDR1 reads SEHNR; CDR2 reads FQNEAQ (reference sequence). The CDR3 covers 17 residues. V shed 4 bases, J shed 4 bases, and the junction held 12 bases outside the gene matches. The CDR3 is CASSSGQGSWRNQPQHF. As DNA, the CDR3 is TGTGCCAGCAGCTCCGGACAGGGAAGTTGGAGGAATCAGCCCCAGCATTTT.

The CDR3 here is CASSYLVGVFNYGYTF. DNA of the CDR3: TGTGCCAGCAGTTACTTAGTTGGAGTTTTCAACTATGGCTACACCTTC. V gene TRBV6-6 combines with J gene TRBJ1-2; D remains ambiguous. Trimming cost V 1 base and J 2 bases, with 14 bases left between them. The CDR3 sequence is 16 residues long. From germline, CDR1 is MNHNY and CDR2 SVGAGI (reference sequence).

The CDR3 DNA reads as TGTGCCAGCAGCCCCACCGGACAGAACACTGAAGCTTTCTTT. It is translated as CASSPTGQNTEAFF. V is TRBV6-4 and J is TRBJ1-1, with D perhaps TRBD1 (5 bases). Germline V CDR1 and CDR2: MRHNA, SNTAGT. V was clipped by 6 bases and J by 1 base, with 12 bases between them. This CDR3 is built from 14 residues.

The rearrangement links TRBV5-8 to TRBJ1-5, with 10 nucleotides matching TRBD1. The CDR3 runs to 19 residues. Germline trimming cut 6 bases from V and 6 bases from J; bases unmatched to any gene: 21. Germline V lookup: CDR1 SGHTS, CDR2 YDEGEE. CDR3 nucleotide sequence: TGTGCCAGCATTAACGTACGGGACAGGGGTGGGATAGGATCTCAGCCCCAGCATTTT. Protein product: CASINVRDRGGIGSQPQHF.

The J gene is TRBJ2-5, the V gene TRBV5-1; maybe TRBD2 (6 bases). V dropped 0 bases and J dropped 3 bases, with 18 bases sitting between them. The CDR3 totals 17 residues. Germline loops: CDR1 SGHRS, CDR2 YFSETQ. CDR3: CASSLGINSGGEETQYF. The DNA of the CDR3 is TGCGCCAGCAGCTTGGGAATTAATAGCGGAGGGGAAGAGACCCAGTACTTC.

This clone was seen only a few times. V is TRBV7-9 and J is TRBJ1-1, with 8 nucleotides matching TRBD1. Germline V CDR1 and CDR2: SEHNR, FQNEAQ (reference sequence). J lost 2 bases, V lost 3 bases, and 8 bases had no gene match. This CDR3 region has 16 residues. The CDR3 loop reads CASSLRRTGINTEAFF. The CDR3 DNA reads TGTGCCAGCAGCTTGAGACGGACAGGGATTAACACTGAAGCTTTCTTT. Full variable domain (missing parts from reference TRBV7-9 and TRBJ1-1): DTGVSQNPRHKITKRGQNVTFRCDPISEHNRLYWYRQTLGQGPEFLTYFQNEAQLEKSRLLSDRFSAERPKGSFSTLEIQRTEQGDSAMYLCASSLRRTGINTEAFFGQGTRLTVV.

The rearrangement joins TRBV5-1 to TRBJ2-3; tentatively, D is TRBD1 (6 bases). The CDR3 is 14 amino acids. Germline V gene sequence: CDR1 SGHRS, CDR2 YFSETQ. Deletions cut 0 bases from V and 6 bases from J, with 11 bases between. The CDR3 sequence is CASSLGDTQDTQYF. CDR3 nucleotides: TGCGCCAGCAGCTTGGGGGACACACAGGATACGCAGTATTTT.

This CDR3 reads CAISGQGGAEAFF. For the CDR3, the DNA is TGTGCCATCAGTGGACAGGGGGGGGCTGAAGCTTTCTTT. The rearrangement links TRBV10-3 to TRBJ1-1, with TRBD1 identical over 9 bases. Germline CDR1 reads ENHRY; CDR2 reads SYGVKD. The CDR3 sequence is 13 residues long. V lost 4 bases, J lost 6 bases, and 3 bases stayed unmatched.

V is TRBV6-4 and J is TRBJ1-2; no definite D call. CDR1 and CDR2 from the germline V gene are MRHNA and SNTAGT. V shed 8 bases and J shed 4 bases, with 17 bases lying between them. There are 14 residues in the CDR3. The CDR3 nucleotides read TGTGCCAGCCGACGGAAAGCGGATAGCTATGGCTACACCTTC. Amino acid sequence: CASRRKADSYGYTF.

CDR3 sequence reads: CASSIRLGAGNQPQHF. DNA of the CDR3: TGTGCCAGTAGTATAAGGCTGGGGGCAGGCAATCAGCCCCAGCATTTT. The chain recombines TRBV19 with TRBJ1-5; TRBD1 is a possible D gene (6 bases). This CDR3 spans 16 amino acids. Germline assignment: CDR1 LNHDA and CDR2 SQIVND (reference sequence). Trimming took 2 bases from V and 2 from J, leaving 13 bases between them.

The chain combines TRBV7-3 with TRBJ2-6; D gene ambiguous. The V end was cut by 2 bases, the J end by 0 bases, with 5 bases between. There are 15 residues in the CDR3. Looked up from germline, CDR1 is SGHTA and CDR2 is FQGTGA. CDR3 loop: CASSLYSSGANVLTF. The CDR3 nucleotides are TGTGCCAGCAGCTTATATAGCTCTGGGGCCAACGTCCTGACTTTC. The full variable domain, rest sourced from reference TRBV7-3 and TRBJ2-6, is GAGVSQTPSNKVTEKGKYVELRCDPISGHTALYWYRQSLGQGPEFLIYFQGTGAADDSGLPNDRFFAVRPEGSVSTLKIQRTERGDSAVYLCASSLYSSGANVLTFGAGSRLTVL.

This rearrangement joins TRBV5-1 to TRBJ1-4; weak D call: TRBD1 (6 bases). Germline values: CDR1 SGHRS, CDR2 YFSETQ. The CDR3 is made up of 15 amino acids. Trimming stripped 1 base from V and 7 bases from J, with 14 bases between. In DNA, the CDR3 is TGCGCCAGCAGCTTGATTCAGGGGCAAGGTGAAAAACTGTTTTTT. It specifies CASSLIQGQGEKLFF.

In this sample, this clone turned up a few times. The chain is built from TRBV18 and TRBJ1-1, with D hard to call. CDR1 is KGHSH, CDR2 LQKENI, per germline. This CDR3 has 16 amino acids. The germline V and J ends were trimmed by 2 bases and 0 bases, with 13 bases remaining between them. CDR3 DNA sequence: TGTGCCAGCTCACCAGGGCAGGCCTCCTTGAACACTGAAGCTTTCTTT. It translates to CASSPGQASLNTEAFF.

This chain uses TRBV5-1 with TRBJ2-1; D is possibly TRBD2 (6 bases). The length of the CDR3 is 14 residues. Germline V gene sequence: CDR1 SGHRS, CDR2 YFSETQ. The V and J ends lost 2 bases and 2 bases respectively, with 8 bases between them. CDR3: CASSFQRAYNEQFF. The CDR3 DNA follows: TGCGCCAGCAGCTTTCAGCGGGCCTACAATGAGCAGTTCTTC.

V is TRBV7-2 and J is TRBJ2-5; D is undetermined. This CDR3 comprises 13 residues. Trimming pared 5 bases from V and 3 bases from J, leaving 10 bases between. CDR1 and CDR2 from the germline V gene are SGHTA and FQGNSA. CDR3 in amino acids: CASSPPAEETQYF. As DNA, the CDR3 is TGTGCCAGCAGCCCTCCCGCAGAAGAGACCCAGTACTTC.

The chain is built from TRBV7-9 and TRBJ1-5, with 11 bases matching TRBD1. The V gene end was trimmed by 5 bases and the J gene end by 7 bases; junction bases not matched to a gene: 16. Germline V gene sequence: CDR1 SEHNR, CDR2 FQNEAQ (reference sequence). This CDR3 region has 18 residues. The CDR3 sequence is CASSDPAGTGGSEQPQHF. CDR3 coding DNA: TGTGCCAGCAGCGACCCCGCCGGGACAGGGGGATCAGAGCAGCCCCAGCATTTT.

This clone has just one count. The chain uses TRBV27 and TRBJ2-2; D is unresolved. V shed 2 bases and J shed 2 bases, with 6 bases lying between them. The V gene's germline CDR1 is MNHEY and CDR2 SMNVEV (reference sequence). This CDR3 region has 14 residues. CDR3 in DNA: TGTGCCAGCAGTTTACACTATAACACCGGGGAGCTGTTTTTT. Encoded protein: CASSLHYNTGELFF.

V gene TRBV5-6 combines with J gene TRBJ2-1, with 8 bases matching TRBD2. Per the germline V gene, CDR1 is SGHDT and CDR2 is YYEEEE. The CDR3 spans 16 residues. J gave up 2 bases and V 4 bases, and 8 bases lay outside the gene matches. The CDR3: CASSIYSGEAYNEQFF. In nucleotides, the CDR3 is TGTGCCAGCAGCATCTATAGCGGGGAGGCCTACAATGAGCAGTTCTTC.

The chain joins TRBV28 to TRBJ1-3; D might be TRBD1 (5 bases). Germline CDR1 MDHEN, CDR2 SYDVKM. The CDR3 spans 16 residues. Trimming took off 3 bases at V and 0 bases at J, with 12 bases between the two ends. The CDR3 is CASSLSTGRSGNTIYF. The CDR3 nucleotides read TGTGCCAGCAGTTTGTCCACAGGCCGCTCTGGAAACACCATATATTTT.

This chain joins TRBV5-1 and TRBJ2-1, with 8 bases fitting TRBD2. There are 13 residues in the CDR3. The ends lost 4 bases at V and 5 bases at J; junction bases unmatched: 2. In germline, CDR1 is SGHRS, CDR2 YFSETQ. CDR3 region: CASSVLADNEQFF. The DNA for the CDR3 is TGCGCCAGCAGCGTACTAGCGGACAATGAGCAGTTCTTC.

The chain carries TRBV28 and TRBJ1-5; D gene unclear. Looked up from germline, CDR1 is MDHEN and CDR2 is SYDVKM. The V and J ends lost 6 bases and 2 bases respectively, with 11 bases between them. This CDR3 has 14 amino acids. CDR3 sequence reads: CASRTPGGNQPQHF. The DNA of the CDR3 is TGTGCCAGCAGGACCCCAGGCGGCAATCAGCCCCAGCATTTT. Full variable domain (rest looked up from reference TRBV28 and TRBJ1-5): DVKVTQSSRYLVKRTGEKVFLECVQDMDHENMFWYRQDPGLGLRLIYFSYDVKMKEKGDIPEGYSVSREKKERFSLILESASTNQTSMYLCASRTPGGNQPQHFGDGTRLSIL.

The rearrangement joins TRBV29-1 to TRBJ1-3; tentatively, D is TRBD1 (5 bases). CDR1 and CDR2 (germline): SQVTM, ANQGSEA. The CDR3 has 15 amino acids. The germline V and J ends were trimmed by 4 bases and 1 base, with 14 bases remaining between them. As DNA, the CDR3 is TGCAGCGTTGTTGGAGGGACGAGATCTGGAAACACCATATATTTT. The encoded protein is CSVVGGTRSGNTIYF.

This chain uses TRBV19 with TRBJ1-2; perhaps TRBD1 as D (6 bases). V lost 7 bases to trimming and J lost 0 bases, with 15 bases between them. Germline CDR1 and CDR2: LNHDA and SQIVND (reference sequence). The CDR3 runs 15 residues. The CDR3 here is CASTAGQSTNYGYTF. In DNA form, the CDR3 reads TGTGCCAGTACGGCAGGACAGAGTACTAACTATGGCTACACCTTC.

This chain connects TRBV10-3 to TRBJ2-7; maybe TRBD2 (7 bases). The germline CDR1 and CDR2 sequences are ENHRY and SYGVKD. Trimming pared 6 bases from V and 5 bases from J, leaving 17 bases between. CDR3 length: 14 amino acids. CDR3 sequence: CAISEGGGKNEQYF. The CDR3 DNA follows: TGTGCCATCAGCGAAGGGGGGGGCAAAAACGAGCAGTACTTC.

Here the CDR3 reads CASRRGQPNSPLHF. CDR3 bases: TGTGCCAGCCGGAGGGGACAGCCTAATTCACCCCTCCACTTT. The V gene is TRBV19, the J gene TRBJ1-6; TRBD1 matches at 7 bases. This CDR3 spans 14 amino acids. CDR1 LNHDA and CDR2 SQIVND come from the germline V gene (reference sequence). Trimming cost V 9 bases and J 6 bases; bases outside gene matches: 8.

The gene calls are TRBV5-1 and TRBJ1-1, with 8 positions matching TRBD1. Germline CDR1 reads SGHRS; CDR2 reads YFSETQ. V lost 4 bases, J lost 3 bases, and 5 bases stayed unmatched. The CDR3 runs 14 residues. CDR3 residues: CASSGQGSDTEAFF. The CDR3 DNA follows: TGCGCCAGCAGCGGACAGGGTTCAGACACTGAAGCTTTCTTT.